The T cell receptor beta chain under discussion was sequenced for a study of T cells in Graves' hyperthyroidism and ophthalmopathy (dated by TCRdb to about 2019). Describing the broader study: Peripheral blood samples were taken at initial diagnosis, before any treatment was given. In addition, the study compared T-cell repertoires in thyroid tissue and in blood from five or six Graves' hyperthyroidism patients. Whether ophthalmopathy could be predicted prospectively was tested in an independent validation cohort made up of about 20 hyperthyroidism patients plus 17 patients who later progressed to ophthalmopathy. For training and testing, the 100 or so patients in the discovery cohort were randomly divided in a 7:3 ratio. Following sampling, methimazole starting at 30 mg daily was given to hyperthyroidism patients, and high-dose intravenous methylprednisolone was given to ophthalmopathy patients. To identify distinguishing TCR V-J signatures, a discovery cohort of 90 to 100 patients was used, comprising some 45 with Graves' ophthalmopathy and approximately 58 with stable Graves' hyperthyroidism. According to the paper, TCR Vbeta CDR3 sequencing was carried out on 135 peripheral blood samples, which came from over 40 ophthalmopathy, around 74 hyperthyroidism and approximately 17 progressor patients.

This clonotype was detected a few times. Its antigen specificity is not known. Per-base quality was not reported, and no clone a single base away is much larger than it. The CDR3 sequence holds 18 residues, the cysteine and phenylalanine included. Of all the DNA, just the CDR3 is kept, 54 bases in frame from base 1. CDR1 is given as SGHTA and CDR2 as FQGNSA, both from the germline V gene. Trimming leaves V shorter by 5 bases and J shorter by 3 bases, with the junction holding 11 bases beyond the gene matches. Amplification of TCR beta CDR3 regions was carried out from RNA transcripts. A first-round RT-PCR of the TCR CDR3 used the HTBI primer set with the Qiagen OneStep RT-PCR kit. A second multiplex PCR round built the libraries, followed by size selection and purification. Paired-end sequencing of the libraries was performed with 100 bp reads on an Illumina HiSeq2000. As for the original processing: SOAPnuke was used to process the raw data, removing reads that contained adapters or uncalled bases, had a mean Phred below 15, or lacked an exact match to the constant primer or identifier. High-quality paired reads were merged using COPE v1.2.5, and each unique nucleotide sequence was defined as a clonotype. MiTCR v1.1 was used to align the clonotypes against IMGT TRBV, TRBD and TRBJ reference segments. The analysis was restricted to V-J combinations with a frequency above 0.0001, which together covered about 99% of the repertoires. A TCS score was defined as the ratio between F50 (clonal expansion) and ExV (chaos), using BLOSUM62-based TCRdist between CDR3 peptides within each V-J. Welch's t-statistics and random forest reduced some 510 V-J features to 10 to 15, which were used in a naive Bayes classifier (R e1071). The raw public data were reprocessed by TCRdb itself: fastp quality trimming at Q25, MiXCR clonotype calling, in-frame beta chains only. Each entry merges the rows of one CDR3 protein and shows their most common DNA and genes. The V and J calls reflect TCRdb's pipeline rather than the authors' work. For this sample there are nearly 600,000 distinct CDR3 sequences; 13% to 15% appear just once. The ten most abundant clones make up about 6.6% of the sample.

Summary of the overall study and its limitations: In validation, the model predicted progression to ophthalmopathy with 60% to 71% sensitivity and less than 75% specificity, a median of approximately 6.5 months before onset. Ophthalmopathy was separated from stable hyperthyroidism by a 13 V-J signature model, with about 88% sensitivity and 81% to 82% specificity obtained in cross-validation and 80%/75% obtained in testing. Blood samples also contained most of the expanded thyroid clonotypes (frequency above 0.001), which suggests that blood repertoires may reflect thyroid immune responses. Sample size was not statistically predetermined, and investigators were not blinded to group allocation.

Ophthalmopathy patients had moderately to severely active disease, with a Clinical Activity Score of 3 or more, a NOSPECS grade of 4 or more, and a disease duration of less than 3 months. Exclusion was applied to patients with uncontrolled infections, other autoimmune diseases, pregnancy or lactation. Diagnoses relied on clinical symptoms, serum thyroxine and TRAb, thyroid ultrasound and orbital computed tomography. PBMCs were isolated from 7.5 to 10 ml of fresh peripheral blood by Ficoll-Paque density gradient centrifugation. Trizol reagent was used to extract total RNA, and RNA quality was then checked on an Agilent 2100 Bioanalyzer.

Sequencing was performed on blood. The chain uses TRBV7-2 and TRBJ1-5, with 12 bases in between that match TRBD1. The origin of this receptor is a woman aged 18-35 years with Graves' ophthalmopathy. The nucleotide sequence is TGTGCCAGCAGCCTCCCCGGGACAGGGGGCGGACTCAATCAGCCCCAGCATTTT. The translation is CASSLPGTGGGLNQPQHF. The CDR3 plus the reference TRBV7-2 and TRBJ1-5 genes for the other parts give the full variable domain: GAGVSQSPSNKVTEKGKDVELRCDPISGHTALYWYRQSLGQGLEFLIYFQGNSAPDKSGLPSDRFSAERTGGSVSTLTIQRTQQEDSAVYLCASSLPGTGGGLNQPQHFGDGTRLSIL.